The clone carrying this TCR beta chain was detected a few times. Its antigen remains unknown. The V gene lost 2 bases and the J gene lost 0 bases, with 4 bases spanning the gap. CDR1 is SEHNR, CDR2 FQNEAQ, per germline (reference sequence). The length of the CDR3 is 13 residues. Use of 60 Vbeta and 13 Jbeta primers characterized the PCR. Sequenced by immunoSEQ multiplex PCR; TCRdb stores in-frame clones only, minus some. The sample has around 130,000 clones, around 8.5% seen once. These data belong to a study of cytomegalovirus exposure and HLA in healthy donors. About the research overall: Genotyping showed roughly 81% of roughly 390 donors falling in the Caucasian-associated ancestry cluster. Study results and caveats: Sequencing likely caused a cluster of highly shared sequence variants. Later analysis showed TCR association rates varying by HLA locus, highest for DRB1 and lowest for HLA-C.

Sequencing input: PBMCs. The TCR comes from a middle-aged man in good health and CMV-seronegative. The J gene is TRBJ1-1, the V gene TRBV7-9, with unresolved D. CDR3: CASSLQMNTEAFF. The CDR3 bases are TGTGCCAGCAGCTTACAGATGAACACTGAAGCTTTCTTT.